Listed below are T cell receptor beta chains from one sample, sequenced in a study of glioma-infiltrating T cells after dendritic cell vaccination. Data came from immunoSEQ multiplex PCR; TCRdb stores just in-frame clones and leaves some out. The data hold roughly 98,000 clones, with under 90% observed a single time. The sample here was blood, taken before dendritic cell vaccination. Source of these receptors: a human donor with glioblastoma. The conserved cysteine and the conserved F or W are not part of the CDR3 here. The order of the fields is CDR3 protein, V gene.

ASSQDLGTGLYEQY | TRBV4-1
ASSFDAGITYEQY | TRBV5-1
AMLSRDRGLRSYNEQF | TRBV2
ASSAGTGMRFGYT | TRBV9
ASSPRGTGYQETQY | TRBV18
ASSPPGQGTSPLH | TRBV18
ASPPVGQGFDEQY | TRBV28
ASSSPRGRPEQF | TRBV19
ASSLGRVNTEAF | TRBV11-1
ASSDSTSGGLDEQF | TRBV6-4
ASSGDRGLFPSPLH | TRBV5-6
ASSYSPANTGELF | TRBV6-5
ASSKSKEPGQGTGELF | TRBV21-1
ASRGRASGALGEQF | TRBV6-6
ASSPKTAGNTIY | TRBV4-1
ASSLTSDRGRRH | TRBV28
ASSRTSGNSYEQY | TRBV6-1
ASSLFPYEQY | TRBV27
ASSLGGQKETQY | TRBV11-2
ASSLDRVSYNEQF | TRBV2
ASSQTSGRAGDTQY | TRBV7-2
ASTLEGGEQY | TRBV5-1
ASSPDSLYGYT | TRBV7-9
ASTGRKIRGGRGADTQY | TRBV27